This TCR beta chain was retrieved from a study of shared clonotypes between healthy human individuals. Study findings and constraints: There were few donors, and this limited the genetic and exposure-history diversity represented. Sequencing depth was a factor that was expected to affect clonotype sharing among donors.

In the case of this clone: Its antigen remains unknown.

This CDR3 contains 17 residues. Unmatched junction bases numbered 7, after V lost 0 bases and J lost 0 bases. Looked up from germline, CDR1 is SGHRS and CDR2 is YFSETQ. TCRdb's table, derived via immunoSEQ multiplex PCR, lists solely in-frame clones and lacks some. The profile shows around 480,000 clones, about 75% of them singletons. What was sequenced was PBMCs. V usage is TRBV5-1 and J usage is TRBJ2-3; 7 bases agree with TRBD2. This receptor was identified in a woman aged 40 to 50 in good health. Some clones in this sample may be carry-over from other donors' samples. The CDR3 sequence: CASSLGPSGSSTDTQYF. As DNA, the CDR3 is TGCGCCAGCAGCTTGGGGCCTAGCGGAAGTAGCACAGATACGCAGTATTTT.